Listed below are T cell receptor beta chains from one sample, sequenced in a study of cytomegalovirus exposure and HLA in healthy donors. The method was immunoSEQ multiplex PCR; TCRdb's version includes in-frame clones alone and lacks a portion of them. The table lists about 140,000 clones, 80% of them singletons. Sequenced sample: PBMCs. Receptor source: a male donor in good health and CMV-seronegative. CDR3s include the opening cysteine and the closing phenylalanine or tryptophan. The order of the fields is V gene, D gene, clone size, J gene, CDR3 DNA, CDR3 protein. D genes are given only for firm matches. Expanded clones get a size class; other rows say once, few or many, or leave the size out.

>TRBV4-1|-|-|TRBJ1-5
TGCGCCAGCAGCCAAGCGGGAGGGTATCAGCCCCAGCATTTT
CASSQAGGYQPQHF
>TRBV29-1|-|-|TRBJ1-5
TGCAGGACCAAAAAGGGGATTAATCAGCCCCAGCATTTT
CRTKKGINQPQHF
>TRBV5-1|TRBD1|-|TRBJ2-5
TGCGCCAGCAGCTTGGACGCCACAGGGGAGGAGACCCAGTACTTC
CASSLDATGEETQYF
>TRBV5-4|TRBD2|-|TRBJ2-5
TGTGCCAGCAGTTCGAAGCGGGGGGACTTCCAAGAGACCCAGTACTTC
CASSSKRGDFQETQYF
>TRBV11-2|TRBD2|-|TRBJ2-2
TGTGCCAGCAGCTCGCGACTAGCGGCCGGGGAGCTGTTTTTT
CASSSRLAAGELFF
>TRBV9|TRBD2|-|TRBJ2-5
TGTGCCAGCAGCACCCACCTGGGTAGCGGGGGGTCAGGTGAGACCCAGTACTTC
CASSTHLGSGGSGETQYF
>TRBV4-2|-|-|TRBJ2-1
TGTGCCAGCAGCCAACCCTTGAGGAGGGGCGCGGAGAGCTCCTACAATGAGCAGTTCTTC
CASSQPLRRGAESSYNEQFF
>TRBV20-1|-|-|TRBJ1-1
TGCAGCGAGAGGGGGATTGCTGAAGCTTTCTTT
CSERGIAEAFF
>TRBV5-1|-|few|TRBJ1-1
TGCGCCAGCGGGGCAAGACAGAACACTGAAGCTTTCTTT
CASGARQNTEAFF
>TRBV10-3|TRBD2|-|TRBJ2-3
TGTGCCACCACGGGACTAGCGGAGGCTAGCACAGATACGCAGTATTTT
CATTGLAEASTDTQYF
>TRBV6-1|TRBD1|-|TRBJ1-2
TGTGCCAGCAGTGTGGGTTTCTGGACAGGGGGCCGCGTTAACTATGGCTACACCTTC
CASSVGFWTGGRVNYGYTF